Presented here are 31 T cell receptor beta chains from one specimen sequenced in a study of blood T cell repertoires in COVID-19. Libraries were prepared by immunoSEQ multiplex PCR; TCRdb keeps only in-frame clonotypes and omits some of them. The table includes 250,000 to 300,000 clones, roughly 90% detected once. The specimen was PBMCs or T cells enriched from blood (not recorded which). Every receptor here comes from a woman between 35 and 50 years old who had recovered from COVID-19.

This clone was found once. The chain joins TRBV19 to TRBJ2-7; 12 nucleotides align to TRBD2. J gave up 0 bases and V 3 bases, and 12 bases lay outside the gene matches. This CDR3 region has 19 residues. The germline V gene has CDR1 LNHDA and CDR2 SQIVND (reference sequence). CDR3 DNA sequence: TGTGCCAGTAGTATCGCCAAACTAGCGGGAGGCGTTACCTCCTACGAGCAGTACTTC. This sequence encodes CASSIAKLAGGVTSYEQYF.

The V call is TRBV3-1 (or the pseudogene TRBV3-2), the J call TRBJ1-2; TRBD1 matches 7 bases. Germline V gives CDR1 LGHDT, CDR2 YNNKEL (reference sequence). CDR3 length equals 12 residues. V shed 8 bases and J 5 bases; nucleotides not matched to a gene: 5. CDR3 residues: CASGGQSYGYTF. The CDR3 DNA is TGTGCCAGCGGGGGACAGAGTTATGGCTACACCTTC.

This chain connects TRBV3-1 (or the pseudogene TRBV3-2) to TRBJ2-1; perhaps TRBD1 as D (5 bases). This CDR3 has 11 residues. The V gene lost 4 bases and the J gene lost 13 bases, with 11 bases spanning the gap. Germline CDR1 and CDR2: LGHDT and YNNKEL (reference sequence). In DNA, the CDR3 is TGTGCCAGCAGCCCCGGCAGGGAACAGTTCTTC. It translates to CASSPGREQFF.

This chain links TRBV4-3 with TRBJ2-7, with 9 bases aligning to TRBD2. In germline, CDR1 is LGHNA, CDR2 YSLEER. This CDR3 contains 14 residues. Trimming took 4 bases from V and 4 from J; bases not matched to a gene: 5. CDR3 coding DNA: TGCGCCAGCAGCCCTCATAGCGGGAGTTACGAGCAGTACTTC. The encoded protein is CASSPHSGSYEQYF.

The chain joins TRBV19 to TRBJ1-3; D gene unclear. V lost 6 bases and J 1 base, leaving 19 bases between the germline ends. The CDR3 loop spans 17 amino acids. CDR1 and CDR2 (germline): LNHDA, SQIVND (reference sequence). The chain's CDR3 is CASRDLNQVRSGNTIYF. DNA of the CDR3: TGTGCCAGTAGGGATTTAAACCAGGTCCGTTCTGGAAACACCATATATTTT.

The V gene is TRBV5-1, the J gene TRBJ2-5, with D perhaps matching TRBD2 (7 bases). V was pared by 2 bases and J by 5 bases, with 19 bases between. CDR3 length: 16 amino acids. The germline gives CDR1 SGHRS, CDR2 YFSETQ. CDR3 region: CASSFGHGGLDETQYF. The CDR3 bases are TGCGCCAGCAGCTTCGGCCACGGGGGGCTTGATGAGACCCAGTACTTC. Filled out from reference TRBV5-1 and TRBJ2-5, the complete variable domain reads KAGVTQTPRYLIKTRGQQVTLSCSPISGHRSVSWYQQTPGQGLQFLFEYFSETQRNKGNFPGRFSGRQFSNSRSEMNVSTLELGDSALYLCASSFGHGGLDETQYFGPGTRLLVL.

The chain is built from TRBV5-4 and TRBJ2-7, with TRBD1 matching over 7 bases. Germline V gene data show CDR1 as SGHNT and CDR2 as YYREEE (reference sequence). This CDR3 region has 15 residues. The V gene end was trimmed by 5 bases and the J gene end by 2 bases; junction bases not matched to a gene: 10. The CDR3 is CASRYDPQGTYEQYF. In DNA, the CDR3 is TGTGCCAGCAGATACGACCCACAGGGGACCTACGAGCAGTACTTC.

This chain connects TRBV5-1 to TRBJ1-4; D is ambiguous. Germline lookup yields CDR1 SGHRS and CDR2 YFSETQ. The CDR3 length is 15 residues. V lost 1 base and J 0 bases, leaving 7 bases between the germline ends. CDR3 DNA sequence: TGCGCCAGCAGCTTGCGGGGTGCAACTAATGAAAAACTGTTTTTT. Encoded protein: CASSLRGATNEKLFF.

The chain employs TRBV9 and TRBJ1-3, with 8 bases fitting TRBD1. The CDR3 is made up of 17 amino acids. J lost 2 bases, V lost 0 bases, and 7 bases had no gene match. In germline, CDR1 is SGDLS, CDR2 YYNGEE. CDR3 region: CASSVERWTGPGNTIYF. The CDR3 DNA reads as TGTGCCAGCAGCGTAGAGAGGTGGACAGGGCCTGGAAACACCATATATTTT.

The rearrangement links TRBV2 to TRBJ2-7, with a possible D match to TRBD2 (5 bases). The CDR3 extends over 14 amino acids. Germline lookup yields CDR1 SNHLY and CDR2 FYNNEI. V was pared by 10 bases and J by 5 bases, with 21 bases between. In nucleotides, the CDR3 is TGTGCCACCCAGAGTAACGGAGGATCCGACGAGCAGTACTTC. Its protein is CATQSNGGSDEQYF.

This clone has a handful of counts. V is TRBV30 and J is TRBJ1-2; D remains ambiguous. This CDR3 is built from 12 residues. CDR1 is GTSNPN and CDR2 is SVGIG in the germline V gene (reference sequence). With 0 bases removed from V and 4 bases from J, the gap between germline ends came to 6 bases. CDR3 in DNA: TGTGCCTGGAGTGTACCCGGCTATGGCTACACCTTC. Translated, it gives CAWSVPGYGYTF.

This rearrangement joins TRBV29-1 to TRBJ2-7, with 8 bases identical to TRBD2. The V and J ends lost 6 bases and 2 bases, in that order; junction bases with no gene match: 6. From germline, CDR1 is SQVTM and CDR2 ANQGSEA. This CDR3 contains 13 residues. The CDR3 spells CSVILADAYEQYF. CDR3 sequence (DNA): TGCAGCGTCATACTAGCGGATGCCTACGAGCAGTACTTC.

The J gene is TRBJ2-5, the V gene TRBV29-1, with D perhaps matching TRBD1 (5 bases). Trimming removed 5 bases from V and 5 bases from J, with 15 bases in between. From germline, CDR1 is SQVTM and CDR2 ANQGSEA. This CDR3 region has 13 residues. The CDR3 DNA reads TGCAGCGTTCAGGGATTAATTGCGGAGACCCAGTACTTC. This gives the protein CSVQGLIAETQYF.

This chain links TRBV2 with TRBJ2-1, with 11 bases identical to TRBD2. This CDR3 comprises 16 residues. Germline V gives CDR1 SNHLY, CDR2 FYNNEI. The V and J ends lost 4 bases and 2 bases, in that order; junction bases with no gene match: 4. The CDR3 nucleotides read TGTGCCAGCAGTGCAGGGACTAGCGGTGCCTACAATGAGCAGTTCTTC. Its protein product is CASSAGTSGAYNEQFF.

This clone was recorded once. The CDR3 coding sequence is TGCGCCAGCAGCTTGGACGGGACTACCTACGAGCAGTACTTC. The encoded protein is CASSLDGTTYEQYF. V and J are TRBV5-1 and TRBJ2-7; 7 bases line up with TRBD2. Trimming took 0 bases from V and 2 from J; bases not matched to a gene: 2. CDR1 is SGHRS, CDR2 YFSETQ, per germline. The CDR3 has 14 amino acids.

The genes are TRBV5-1 and TRBJ2-7; D is undetermined. The CDR3 has 12 residues. V was shortened by 0 bases and J by 6 bases, with 7 bases between the two germline ends. Germline V gene lookup returns CDR1 SGHRS and CDR2 YFSETQ. As DNA, the CDR3 is TGCGCCAGCAGCTTGGACAGTTCCGAGCAGTACTTC. Its protein product is CASSLDSSEQYF.

The chain is built from TRBV14 and TRBJ1-1; D gene uncertain. The V gene lost 3 bases and the J gene lost 6 bases, with 20 bases spanning the gap. CDR3 length equals 16 residues. Germline V lookup: CDR1 SGHDN, CDR2 FVKESK. CDR3 loop: CASSQPPTWSPSEAFF. In DNA form, the CDR3 reads TGTGCCAGCAGCCAGCCTCCAACCTGGAGCCCTTCTGAAGCTTTCTTT.

This chain connects TRBV18 to TRBJ1-2; 9 bases map to TRBD1. J was trimmed by 5 bases and V by 6 bases; bases with no gene match: 16. The CDR3 length is 17 residues. CDR1 KGHSH and CDR2 LQKENI come from the germline V gene. The CDR3, as DNA: TGTGCCAGCTCCCAACCGGGACAGGGCCCGGGTAATTATGGCTACACCTTC. It encodes CASSQPGQGPGNYGYTF.

This sequence joins TRBV5-6 and TRBJ2-7, with 7 bases matching TRBD2. V shed 4 bases, J shed 0 bases, and the junction held 10 bases outside the gene matches. Germline CDR1 SGHDT, CDR2 YYEEEE. CDR3 length: 16 residues. The CDR3 nucleotides read TGTGCCAGCAGCATCCAGCAGCGGGGTACCTCCTACGAGCAGTACTTC. It specifies CASSIQQRGTSYEQYF. The variable domain in full, with the rest retrieved from reference TRBV5-6 and TRBJ2-7, is DAGVTQSPTHLIKTRGQQVTLRCSPKSGHDTVSWYQQALGQGPQFIFQYYEEEERQRGNFPDRFSGHQFPNYSSELNVNALLLGDSALYLCASSIQQRGTSYEQYFGPGTRLTVT.

A few counts support this clone. The V gene is TRBV5-8, the J gene TRBJ1-1; D is unresolved. This CDR3 is 13 amino acids long. Germline CDR1 SGHTS, CDR2 YDEGEE. V was trimmed by 7 bases and J by 8 bases, leaving 18 bases between them. For the CDR3, the DNA is TGTGCCAGCCTAAAGACCTTAGGAGTGGAAGCTTTCTTT. Residues: CASLKTLGVEAFF.

The J gene is TRBJ1-4, the V gene TRBV18; no reliable D call. The V end lost 3 bases, the J end lost 1 base, and 3 bases lay between the germline ends. This CDR3 has 13 residues. Germline CDR1 is KGHSH and CDR2 is LQKENI. The CDR3 bases are TGTGCCAGCTCACCTATAACTAATGAAAAACTGTTTTTT. It specifies CASSPITNEKLFF.

This clone showed up just once. The chain employs TRBV9 and TRBJ2-1, with 13 bases fitting TRBD2. This CDR3 spans 16 amino acids. Unmatched junction bases numbered 5, after V lost 4 bases and J lost 4 bases. The germline V gene has CDR1 SGDLS and CDR2 YYNGEE. The CDR3 region is CASSRLAGGPYNEQFF. In DNA form, the CDR3 reads TGTGCCAGCAGCCGACTAGCGGGGGGACCGTACAATGAGCAGTTCTTC.

V usage is TRBV7-2 and J usage is TRBJ2-1, with 9 bases identical to TRBD1. CDR1 is SGHTA and CDR2 is FQGNSA in the germline V gene. V lost 4 bases to trimming and J lost 4 bases; unmatched junction nucleotides: 2. The CDR3 is made up of 14 amino acids. CDR3 amino acids: CASSWDRVYNEQFF. The CDR3, as DNA: TGTGCCAGCAGCTGGGACAGGGTATACAATGAGCAGTTCTTC.

V usage is TRBV7-2 and J usage is TRBJ1-6; TRBD1 might be the D (6 bases). The CDR3 consists of 16 residues. CDR1 SGHTA and CDR2 FQGNSA come from the germline V gene. Trimming removed 6 bases at V and 4 bases at J, with 16 bases between. The CDR3 nucleotides are TGTGCCAGCAGTCTAACAGGGCCGACGTATAATTCACCCCTCCACTTT. Its protein product is CASSLTGPTYNSPLHF.

V is TRBV6-5 and J is TRBJ1-5; D is unclear. Germline CDR1 is MNHEY and CDR2 is SVGAGI. The CDR3 covers 15 residues. Trimming stripped 4 bases from V and 1 base from J, with 11 bases between. Here the CDR3 reads CASSLNPRSNQPQHF. Here the CDR3 DNA reads TGTGCCAGCAGTTTAAATCCACGGAGCAATCAGCCCCAGCATTTT.

The rearrangement joins TRBV5-6 to TRBJ1-1; TRBD1 agrees at 10 bases. CDR3 length: 13 amino acids. The germline CDR1 and CDR2 sequences are SGHDT and YYEEEE. Trimming removed 6 bases from V and 4 bases from J; junction bases left unmatched: 3. CDR3 region: CASTRTGGTEAFF. In DNA, the CDR3 is TGTGCCAGCACCCGGACAGGGGGCACTGAAGCTTTCTTT.

This clone came up a few times. CDR3 region: CASSEDRGYNSPLHF. DNA of the CDR3: TGTGCCAGCAGTGAGGACAGGGGCTATAATTCACCCCTCCACTTT. The V call is TRBV2, the J call TRBJ1-6; 9 nucleotides agree with TRBD1. The CDR3 runs 15 residues. The germline V gene encodes CDR1 SNHLY and CDR2 FYNNEI. V lost 3 bases to trimming and J lost 3 bases; unmatched junction nucleotides: 0.

The chain is built from TRBV6-5 and TRBJ2-2, with D perhaps TRBD2 (7 bases). From germline, CDR1 is MNHEY and CDR2 SVGAGI. Between the trimmed V and J ends, which lost 7 bases and 5 bases, there was a span of 17 bases. CDR3 size: 15 residues. As DNA, the CDR3 is TGTGCCAGCACGACACGCGGGGGCCGGACCGGGGAGCTGTTTTTT. Translation: CASTTRGGRTGELFF.

The chain joins TRBV7-2 to TRBJ1-3; 10 bases line up with TRBD1. V was clipped by 4 bases and J by 4 bases; unmatched bases: 7. The CDR3 totals 16 residues. The V gene's germline CDR1 is SGHTA and CDR2 FQGNSA. The CDR3 DNA is TGTGCCAGCAGCTCGCCGGGACAGGGGACCGGAAACACCATATATTTT. Amino acids: CASSSPGQGTGNTIYF.

The DNA of the CDR3 is TGCGCCAGCAGCCAAGATATCGGTCGGGACAATCAGCCCCAGCATTTT. This codes for CASSQDIGRDNQPQHF. The rearrangement uses TRBV4-3 and TRBJ1-5; the D is unclear. The CDR3 is 16 residues long. V was cut by 0 bases and J by 3 bases, with 12 bases left in between. Germline V lookup: CDR1 LGHNA, CDR2 YSLEER.

This rearrangement joins TRBV6-6 to TRBJ2-2, with a weak D call TRBD1 (5 bases). This CDR3 spans 15 amino acids. Germline V gene lookup returns CDR1 MNHNY and CDR2 SVGAGI (reference sequence). Trimming cost V 2 bases and J 6 bases, with 13 bases left between them. The CDR3 protein is CASSYRVQESGELFF. CDR3 nucleotide sequence: TGTGCCAGCAGTTACCGGGTACAGGAGTCCGGGGAGCTGTTTTTT.